The 8 T cell receptor beta chains listed next were all sequenced from one sample in a study of shared clonotypes between healthy human individuals. Naive CD8 isolation took CD45RO-negative cells positively selected for CCR7 and excluded terminally differentiated effector memory CD45RA+ cells. Clones were sequenced by immunoSEQ multiplex PCR, and TCRdb holds only the in-frame ones, with some missing. The sample shows millions of clones, around 93% of them seen only once. Material for sequencing was naive CD8+ T cells from PBMCs. The receptors derive from a man in his late teens or twenties in good health. Some clones in this sample may be carry-over from other donors' samples.

The chain combines TRBV28 with TRBJ1-2; the match to TRBD1 covers 8 bases. J was trimmed by 1 base and V by 5 bases; bases with no gene match: 12. CDR3 length: 17 amino acids. Germline V gene sequence: CDR1 MDHEN, CDR2 SYDVKM. The DNA for the CDR3 is TGTGCCAGCAGTCGACGGGACAGGAGATCCCTTAACTATGGCTACACCTTC. This sequence encodes CASSRRDRRSLNYGYTF.

This chain connects TRBV4-2 to TRBJ2-1; 11 nucleotides match TRBD2. Germline values: CDR1 LGHNA, CDR2 YNFKEQ. The J segment lost 7 bases and the V segment lost 3 bases, leaving 14 bases of the junction unmatched. The CDR3 covers 18 residues. CDR3 amino acids: CASSHKISGRAFWNEQFF. The CDR3 DNA sequence: TGTGCCAGCAGCCACAAAATTAGCGGGAGGGCCTTCTGGAATGAGCAGTTCTTC.

V is TRBV28 and J is TRBJ2-7; tentative D call: TRBD1 (5 bases). With 3 bases removed from V and 3 bases from J, the gap between germline ends came to 18 bases. From germline, CDR1 is MDHEN and CDR2 SYDVKM. This CDR3 spans 16 amino acids. The CDR3 nucleotides are TGTGCCAGCAGTTTGGCGGTGAGGCAGGGCCACTACGAGCAGTACTTC. This sequence encodes CASSLAVRQGHYEQYF.

V usage is TRBV7-3 and J usage is TRBJ2-3, with D possibly TRBD1 on 5 matching bases. Trimming cost V 4 bases and J 2 bases, with 13 bases left between them. Germline V gene sequence: CDR1 SGHTA, CDR2 FQGTGA. CDR3 length: 15 amino acids. For the CDR3, the DNA is TGTGCCAGCAGCTCGTGGGGCTCACACACAGATACGCAGTATTTT. Translated, it gives CASSSWGSHTDTQYF. Drawing the rest from reference TRBV7-3 and TRBJ2-3, the complete variable domain is GAGVSQTPSNKVTEKGKYVELRCDPISGHTALYWYRQSLGQGPEFLIYFQGTGAADDSGLPNDRFFAVRPEGSVSTLKIQRTERGDSAVYLCASSSWGSHTDTQYFGPGTRLTVL.

V is TRBV6-5 and J is TRBJ2-1; D unclear. Trimming pared 2 bases from V and 0 bases from J, leaving 2 bases between. This CDR3 is built from 13 residues. Germline V gene data show CDR1 as MNHEY and CDR2 as SVGAGI. Here the CDR3 DNA reads TGTGCCAGCAGTTACCACTCCTACAATGAGCAGTTCTTC. Translation gives CASSYHSYNEQFF.

This rearrangement joins TRBV7-9 to TRBJ2-1, with a weak D call TRBD1 (6 bases). Trimming took off 5 bases at V and 6 bases at J, with 20 bases between the two ends. Germline V gives CDR1 SEHNR, CDR2 FQNEAQ (reference sequence). This CDR3 has 16 amino acids. The CDR3 bases are TGTGCCAGCAGCCCAGGGGCCGGCGGGCTCTCCAATGAGCAGTTCTTC. Residues: CASSPGAGGLSNEQFF.

Note on this clone: Other DNA sequences within the sample encode an identical CDR3. This chain links TRBV25-1 with TRBJ2-7; D is possibly TRBD1 (6 bases). This CDR3 is built from 13 residues. Germline V gives CDR1 MGHDK, CDR2 SYGVNS. The V end was cut by 3 bases, the J end by 2 bases, with 8 bases between. The CDR3 sequence is CASSDGGPYEQYF. CDR3 DNA: TGTGCCAGCAGTGATGGGGGCCCCTACGAGCAGTACTTC.

The chain is built from TRBV5-4 and TRBJ2-7; D not certain. In germline, CDR1 is SGHNT, CDR2 YYREEE (reference sequence). V dropped 1 base and J dropped 6 bases, with 8 bases sitting between them. This CDR3 is 12 amino acids long. The CDR3 DNA reads TGTGCCAGCAGCTTGTCGGGTGCCGAGCAGTACTTC. This sequence encodes CASSLSGAEQYF.